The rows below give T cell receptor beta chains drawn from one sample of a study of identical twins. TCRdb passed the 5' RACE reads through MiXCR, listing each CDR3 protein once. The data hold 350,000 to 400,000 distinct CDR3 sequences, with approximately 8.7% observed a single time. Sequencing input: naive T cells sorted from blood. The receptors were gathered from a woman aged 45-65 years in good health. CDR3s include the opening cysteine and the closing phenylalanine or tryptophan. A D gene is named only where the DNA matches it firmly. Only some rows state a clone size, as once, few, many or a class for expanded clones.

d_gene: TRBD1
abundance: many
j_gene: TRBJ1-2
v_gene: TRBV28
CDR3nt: TGTGCCAGCAGTAAAGGGACAGGGTGGAACTATGGCTACACCTTC
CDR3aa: CASSKGTGWNYGYTF

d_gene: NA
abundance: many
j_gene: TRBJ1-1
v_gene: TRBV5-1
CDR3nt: TGCGCCAGCAGTGCGGCAGGCATTATGAACACTGAAGCTTTCTTT
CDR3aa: CASSAAGIMNTEAFF

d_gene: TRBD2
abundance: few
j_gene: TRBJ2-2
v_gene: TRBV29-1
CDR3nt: TGCAGCTCCACGGGTACAAGCGGGAGGAACACCGGGGAGCTGTTTTTT
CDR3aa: CSSTGTSGRNTGELFF

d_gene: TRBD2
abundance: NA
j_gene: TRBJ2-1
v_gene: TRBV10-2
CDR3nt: TGCGCCAGCAGTGAGGGTCTAGCGGGAGCGGGTGAGCAGTTCTTC
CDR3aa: CASSEGLAGAGEQFF

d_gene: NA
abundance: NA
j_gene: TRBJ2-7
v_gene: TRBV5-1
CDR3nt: TGCGCCAGCAGCCCGGCCGGGGTTGGCGAGCAGTACTTC
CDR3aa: CASSPAGVGEQYF

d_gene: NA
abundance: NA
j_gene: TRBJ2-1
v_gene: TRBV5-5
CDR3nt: TGTGCCAGCAGATTCCGACTAGGTCTCGACAATGAGCAGTTCTTC
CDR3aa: CASRFRLGLDNEQFF

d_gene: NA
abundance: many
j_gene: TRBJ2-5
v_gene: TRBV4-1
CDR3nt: TGCGCCAGCAGCCAAGGTCTACAGGGTTTCCAAGAGACCCAGTACTTC
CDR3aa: CASSQGLQGFQETQYF

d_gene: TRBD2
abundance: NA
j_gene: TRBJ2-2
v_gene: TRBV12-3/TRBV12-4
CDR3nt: TGTGCCAGCAGTTCCAAGACTAGCGGGTGGGCGGGGGAGCTGTTTTTT
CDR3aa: CASSSKTSGWAGELFF

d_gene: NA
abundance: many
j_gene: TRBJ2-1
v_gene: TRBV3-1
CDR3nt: TGTGCCAGCAGCCAAGATAGGGCTAGCAATGGTTTCTTC
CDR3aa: CASSQDRASNGFF

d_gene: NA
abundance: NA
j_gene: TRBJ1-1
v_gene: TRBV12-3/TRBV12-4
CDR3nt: TGTGCCAGCAGCAACGGACAGTCTAAGGCTGAAGCTTTCTTT
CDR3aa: CASSNGQSKAEAFF

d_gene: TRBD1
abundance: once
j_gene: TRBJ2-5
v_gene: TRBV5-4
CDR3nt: TGTGCCAGCAGCTTGGCGACAGGGGGCAGGGAGACCCAGTACTTC
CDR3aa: CASSLATGGRETQYF

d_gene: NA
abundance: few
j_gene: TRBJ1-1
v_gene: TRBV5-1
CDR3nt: TGCGCCAGCAGTCTAAGCAGCCAGCCCACTGAAGCTTTCTTT
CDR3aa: CASSLSSQPTEAFF

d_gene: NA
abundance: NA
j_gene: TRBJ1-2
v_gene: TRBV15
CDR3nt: TGTGCCACCAGCACCCCAGCTCCACTAGACGGGACCCCTAGCAGGTCTAACTATGGCTACACCTTC
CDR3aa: CATSTPAPLDGTPSRSNYGYTF

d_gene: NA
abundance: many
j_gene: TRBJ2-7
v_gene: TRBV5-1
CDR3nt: TGCGCCAGCAGTCTTCCAGGGGACGAGCAGTACTTC
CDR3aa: CASSLPGDEQYF

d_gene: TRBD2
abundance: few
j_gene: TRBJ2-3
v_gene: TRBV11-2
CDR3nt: TGTGCCAGCAGCCCGGGACTAGCGGGAGCGGGCGATACGCAGTATTTT
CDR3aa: CASSPGLAGAGDTQYF

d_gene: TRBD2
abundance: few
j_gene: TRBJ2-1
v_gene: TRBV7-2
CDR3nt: TGTGCCAGCCGCCGAGCGGGAGGGCCGGATGAGCAGTTCTTC
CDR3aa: CASRRAGGPDEQFF

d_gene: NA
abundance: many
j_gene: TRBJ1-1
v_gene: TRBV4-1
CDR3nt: TGCGCCAGCAGCCGAGGGGCAGGGCTGGGAAACACTGAAGCTTTCTTT
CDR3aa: CASSRGAGLGNTEAFF

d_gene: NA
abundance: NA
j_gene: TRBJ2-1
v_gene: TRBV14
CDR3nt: TGTGCCAGCAGCCAAGAGGGGACGCCCCGGAACAATGAGCAGTTCTTC
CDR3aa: CASSQEGTPRNNEQFF

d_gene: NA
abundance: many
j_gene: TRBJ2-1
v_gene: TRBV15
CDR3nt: TGTGCCACTAGCGCGGGACTGGACTACAATGAGCAGTTCTTC
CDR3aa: CATSAGLDYNEQFF

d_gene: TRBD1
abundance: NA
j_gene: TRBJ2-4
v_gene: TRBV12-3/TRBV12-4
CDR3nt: TGTGCCAGCAGGTCCGGGACAGAAAACATTCAGTACTTC
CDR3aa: CASRSGTENIQYF

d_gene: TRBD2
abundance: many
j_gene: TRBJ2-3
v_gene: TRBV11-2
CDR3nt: TGTGCCAGCAGCTTAGTGCCGGCGTTAGCGGGAGGGCCGGATACGCAGTATTTT
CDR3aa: CASSLVPALAGGPDTQYF

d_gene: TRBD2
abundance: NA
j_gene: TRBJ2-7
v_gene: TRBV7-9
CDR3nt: TGTGCCAGCAGCAACGGTGGAGCGGGGCTCTACGAGCAGTACTTC
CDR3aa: CASSNGGAGLYEQYF

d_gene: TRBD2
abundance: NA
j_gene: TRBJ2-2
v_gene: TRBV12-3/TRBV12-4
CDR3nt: TGTGCCAGCAGTCCCCTTATGGCGGGACTAGCGGGAGTTGTGGACACCGGGGAGCTGTTTTTT
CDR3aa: CASSPLMAGLAGVVDTGELFF

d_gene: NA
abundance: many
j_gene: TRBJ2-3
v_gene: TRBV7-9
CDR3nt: TGTGCCAGCAGCCGCCTTGGCACAGATACGCAGTATTTT
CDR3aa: CASSRLGTDTQYF

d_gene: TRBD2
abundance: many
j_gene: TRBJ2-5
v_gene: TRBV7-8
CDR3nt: TGTGCCAGCAGCTTAGCGGGACTAGCGGGAGGAGGGAGGGAGACCCAGTACTTC
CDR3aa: CASSLAGLAGGGRETQYF

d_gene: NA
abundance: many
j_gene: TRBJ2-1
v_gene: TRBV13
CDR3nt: TGTGCCAGCAGCTTTATGGCACCCACACGGTTCTTC
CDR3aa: CASSFMAPTRFF

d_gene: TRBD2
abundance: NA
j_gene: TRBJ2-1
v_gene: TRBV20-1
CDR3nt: TGCAGTGCTAAGGGACTAGCCTACAATGAGCAGTTCTTC
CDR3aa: CSAKGLAYNEQFF

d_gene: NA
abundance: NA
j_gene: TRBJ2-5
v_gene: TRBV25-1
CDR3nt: TGTGCCAGCAGTGAAAGGACAGAACAAGAGACCCAGTACTTC
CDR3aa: CASSERTEQETQYF

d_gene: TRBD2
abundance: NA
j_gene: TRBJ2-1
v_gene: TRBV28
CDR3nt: TGTGCCACCCGACCGCCTAGCGGGAGCAATGAGCAGTTCTTC
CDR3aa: CATRPPSGSNEQFF

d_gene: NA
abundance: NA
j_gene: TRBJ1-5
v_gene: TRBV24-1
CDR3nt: TGTGCCACCAGTGATACTCAGGGGCCCATGGGCAATCAGCCCCAGCATTTT
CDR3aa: CATSDTQGPMGNQPQHF

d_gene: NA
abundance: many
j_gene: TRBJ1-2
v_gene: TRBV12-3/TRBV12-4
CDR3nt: TGTGCCAGCACTATTTTCGGGTCACGCTATGGCTACACCTTC
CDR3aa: CASTIFGSRYGYTF

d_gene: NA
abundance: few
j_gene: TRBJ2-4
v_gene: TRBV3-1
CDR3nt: TGTGCCAGCAGCCCGGCGGGCATCTCAGCCAAAAACATTCAGTACTTC
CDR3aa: CASSPAGISAKNIQYF

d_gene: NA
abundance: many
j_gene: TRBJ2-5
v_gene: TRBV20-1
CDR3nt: TGCAGTGCTAGTTTGGTTTCCCAACAAGAGACCCAGTACTTC
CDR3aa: CSASLVSQQETQYF

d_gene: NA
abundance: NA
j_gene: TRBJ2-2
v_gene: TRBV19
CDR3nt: TGTGCCAGTACCCACCTCGGGGGCACCGGGGAGCTGTTTTTT
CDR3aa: CASTHLGGTGELFF

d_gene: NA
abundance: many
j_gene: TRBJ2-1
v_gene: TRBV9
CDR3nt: TGTGCCAGCAGCGTAGTGCAGGGTGAGCAGTTCTTC
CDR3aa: CASSVVQGEQFF

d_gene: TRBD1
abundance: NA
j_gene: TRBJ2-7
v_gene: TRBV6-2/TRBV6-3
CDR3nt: TGTGCCAGCACCCTCGGGGGACAGGGGTTCTACGAGCAGTACTTC
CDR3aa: CASTLGGQGFYEQYF

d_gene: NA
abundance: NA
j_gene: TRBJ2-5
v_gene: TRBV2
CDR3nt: TGTGCCAGCAGTGCCGGGTGGGGGGCTGAAGAGACCCAGTACTTC
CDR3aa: CASSAGWGAEETQYF

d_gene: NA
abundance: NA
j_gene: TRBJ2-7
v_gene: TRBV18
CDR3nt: TGTGCCAGCTCACCACCTAGCGGCAAGGTCCACGAGCAGTACTTC
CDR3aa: CASSPPSGKVHEQYF

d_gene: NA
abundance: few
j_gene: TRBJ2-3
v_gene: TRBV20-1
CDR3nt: TGCAGTGCTAGATGGCGGGGATCTACAGATACGCAGTATTTT
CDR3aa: CSARWRGSTDTQYF

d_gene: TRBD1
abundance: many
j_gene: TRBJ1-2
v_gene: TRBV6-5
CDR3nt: TGTGCCAGCAGTGAGGGGGCGTCCTCTTATGGCTACACCTTC
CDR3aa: CASSEGASSYGYTF